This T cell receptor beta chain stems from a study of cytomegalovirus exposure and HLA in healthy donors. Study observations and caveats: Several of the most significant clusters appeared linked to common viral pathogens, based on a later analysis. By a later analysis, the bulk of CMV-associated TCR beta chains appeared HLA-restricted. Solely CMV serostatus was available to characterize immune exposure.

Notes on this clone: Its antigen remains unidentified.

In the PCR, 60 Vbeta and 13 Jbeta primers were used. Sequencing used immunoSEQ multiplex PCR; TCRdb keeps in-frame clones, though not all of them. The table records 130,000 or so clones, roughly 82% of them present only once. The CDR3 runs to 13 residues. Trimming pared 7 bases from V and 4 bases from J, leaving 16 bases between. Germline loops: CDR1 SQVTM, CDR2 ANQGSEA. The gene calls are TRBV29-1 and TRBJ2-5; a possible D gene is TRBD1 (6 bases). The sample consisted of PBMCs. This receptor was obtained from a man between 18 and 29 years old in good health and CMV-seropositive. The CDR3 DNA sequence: TGCAGCGCTGTACAGGGCTATGGAGAGACCCAGTACTTC. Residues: CSAVQGYGETQYF.